This record concerns one TCR beta chain sequence. The sample originates from a study of cytomegalovirus exposure and HLA in healthy donors. Study-wide context: Counted in an early data release were about 85 million unique TCRs from HLA-typed donors.

CDR3 length equals 14 residues. Per the germline V gene, CDR1 is LNHDA and CDR2 is SQIVND (reference sequence). V lost 8 bases, J lost 6 bases, and 7 bases stayed unmatched. Both 60 Vbeta primers and 13 Jbeta primers went into the PCR. Profiled with immunoSEQ multiplex PCR; TCRdb holds only in-frame clones, not every one. The profile covers 150,000 to 200,000 clones, with over 60% appearing a single time and roughly 1.7% taken by the ten largest. This chain links TRBV19 with TRBJ1-5; the match to TRBD1 covers 10 bases. What was sequenced was PBMCs. This sequence originates from a woman aged 25 to 45 in good health and CMV-seronegative. The CDR3 region is CASQDRGLSQPQHF. CDR3 bases: TGTGCCAGTCAAGACAGGGGGCTAAGTCAGCCCCAGCATTTT.